This T cell receptor beta chain was sequenced during a study of cytomegalovirus exposure and HLA in healthy donors. Trimming stripped 1 base from V and 8 bases from J, with 15 bases between. CDR1 LNHDA and CDR2 SQIVND come from the germline V gene (reference sequence). The CDR3 consists of 15 residues. PCR primers comprised 60 Vbeta and 13 Jbeta primers. Sequencing used immunoSEQ multiplex PCR; TCRdb keeps in-frame clones, though not all of them. This table has over 100,000 clones, more than 65% appearing once. Sequenced sample: PBMCs. This receptor was taken from a male donor in good health and CMV-seropositive. The chain couples TRBV19 to TRBJ1-5; D unclear. CDR3 DNA: TGTGCCAGTAGTATAGCACGGCAGGCTTGGGAGCCCCAGCATTTT. It yields the protein CASSIARQAWEPQHF.